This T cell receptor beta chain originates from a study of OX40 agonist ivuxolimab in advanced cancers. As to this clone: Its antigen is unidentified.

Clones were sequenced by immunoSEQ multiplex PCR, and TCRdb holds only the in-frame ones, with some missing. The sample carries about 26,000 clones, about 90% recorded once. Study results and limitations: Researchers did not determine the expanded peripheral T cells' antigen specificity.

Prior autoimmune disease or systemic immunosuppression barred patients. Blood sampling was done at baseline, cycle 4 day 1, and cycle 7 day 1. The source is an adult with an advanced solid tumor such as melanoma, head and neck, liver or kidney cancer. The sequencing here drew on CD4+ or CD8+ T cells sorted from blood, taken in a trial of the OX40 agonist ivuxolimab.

CDR3 sequence: CASSFKGDTQYF. Written as DNA, the CDR3 is TGTGCCAGCAGCTTTAAGGGCGATACGCAGTATTTT. The V call is TRBV7-8, the J call TRBJ2-3, with D unclear. This CDR3 spans 12 amino acids. CDR1 and CDR2 from the germline V gene are SGHVS and FQNEAQ. V shed 3 bases and J shed 6 bases, with 7 bases lying between them.